This is a list of T cell receptor beta chains from one sample in a study of Graves' ophthalmopathy and Graves' hyperthyroidism. TCRdb passed the multiplex PCR reads through MiXCR, listing each CDR3 protein once. This sample yields about 370,000 distinct CDR3 sequences, of which roughly 15% are seen a single time; roughly 2.3% belongs to the top ten. The material sequenced was peripheral blood. The receptors were sampled from an adult woman with stable Graves' hyperthyroidism. CDR3s include the opening cysteine and the closing phenylalanine or tryptophan. D genes are given only for firm matches. Expanded clones get a size class; other rows say once, few or many, or leave the size out.

d_call j_call clone_size v_call cdr3_nt cdr3_aa
. TRBJ2-5 many TRBV18 TGTGCCAGCTCACCACTTGCGGCGAGCCCTCAAGAGACCCAGTACTTC CASSPLAASPQETQYF
TRBD2 TRBJ2-7 medium-sized TRBV25-1 TGTGCCAGCACCCCCGGAAAGGATAGCGGGCACGAGCAGTACTTC CASTPGKDSGHEQYF
TRBD2 TRBJ2-2 few TRBV5-1 TGCGCCAGCAGCTTGGGTCCTAGCGGGAACACCGGGGAGCTGTTTTTT CASSLGPSGNTGELFF
. TRBJ1-1 many TRBV29-1 TGCAGCGGGTGGAACACTGAAGCTTTCTTT CSGWNTEAFF
. TRBJ1-5 . TRBV6-1 TGTGCCAGCAGCGCGGCCGGAGGTCAGCCCCAGCATTTT CASSAAGGQPQHF
. TRBJ1-3 . TRBV19 TGTGCCAGTAGTATAACAGGCCGGAATACTGGAAACACCATATATTTT CASSITGRNTGNTIYF
TRBD1 TRBJ2-7 many TRBV12-3/TRBV12-4 TGTGCCAGCAGTTTTGGACAGGGGGCCAACGAGCAGTACTTC CASSFGQGANEQYF
. TRBJ2-7 many TRBV11-1 TGTGCCAGCAGCTTAAGACTAGTTCCCTACGAGCAGTACTTC CASSLRLVPYEQYF
TRBD2 TRBJ2-7 many TRBV6-2/TRBV6-3 TGTGCCAGCAGTTACTTGGGTAGCGGGCTCTCCTACGAGCAGTACTTC CASSYLGSGLSYEQYF
TRBD1 TRBJ2-7 many TRBV20-1 TGCAGTGCTCCCCCCCCGGGACAGGGGATCAACGAGCAGTACTTC CSAPPPGQGINEQYF
. TRBJ1-5 once TRBV6-1 TGTGCCAGCAGCGGGAGTTTTAGGTATCGGCGCAATCAGCCCCAGCATTTT CASSGSFRYRRNQPQHF
TRBD2 TRBJ2-7 many TRBV20-1 TGCAGTGCACTCGGGCAGCGGGAATTCTACGAGCAGTACTTC CSALGQREFYEQYF
TRBD1 TRBJ1-2 many TRBV9 TGTGCCAGCAGCGCCACAGGGGGCGTTATCTCTGGCTACACCTTC CASSATGGVISGYTF
TRBD1 TRBJ2-2 many TRBV5-1 TGCGCCAGCAGCGATCAGGGGGCCGGGGAGCTGTTTTTT CASSDQGAGELFF
TRBD1 TRBJ2-5 many TRBV20-1 TGCAGTGCTGGCCGGGACAGGGGAGCAGAGACCCAGTACTTC CSAGRDRGAETQYF
. TRBJ2-7 many TRBV29-1 TGCAGCGTTGAAATGGGGGCAGGGAACGAGCAGTACTTC CSVEMGAGNEQYF